This T cell receptor beta chain originates from a study of cytomegalovirus exposure and HLA in healthy donors. A remark on this clone: What it recognizes is unknown.

Repertoires were generated with immunoSEQ multiplex PCR, while TCRdb's copy carries only in-frame clones and drops some. The sample lists 190,000 or so clones, about 80% occurring once. The V segment lost 4 bases and the J segment 2 bases; nucleotides outside the gene matches: 3. The CDR3 loop spans 15 amino acids. From germline, CDR1 is SGHDT and CDR2 YYEEEE. The study, taken as a whole, reports: Among the CMV-associated chains, a few were confirmed in vitro as specific for CMV antigens. In the roughly 130 validation repertoires, a later analysis found that first-cohort TCR clusters tended to co-occur.

The chain combines TRBV5-6 with TRBJ2-3; TRBD1 matches at 11 bases. The TCR originated in a woman aged 18-35 years in good health and CMV-seropositive. The sample was PBMCs. The CDR3 loop reads CASSRDRGVTDTQYF. In DNA, the CDR3 is TGTGCCAGCAGCCGGGACAGGGGGGTCACAGATACGCAGTATTTT.